The entry that follows covers one T cell receptor (beta chain) sequence. The antigen remains undetermined. The sample originates from a study of blood T cells in healthy people across ages. Whole-study results and caveats: Versus aged donors, long-lived donors had higher diversity and more naive CD4+ cells. Calculation of diversity from one million T cells yielded estimates considered to be underestimates. Naive T cell percentage showed a strong correlation with TCR beta diversity.

Sample-barcoded 5' priming and a J-beta primer mix drove a second PCR of 7 to 11 cycles. Each CDR3 protein gets one entry after TCRdb re-called the 5' RACE reads with MiXCR. The sample includes fewer than 900,000 distinct CDR3 sequences, roughly 34% of them seen just once. The V and J ends lost 3 bases and 11 bases, in that order; junction bases with no gene match: 13. This CDR3 is built from 15 residues. The chain combines TRBV12-3 or TRBV12-4 with TRBJ2-5, with 9 bases matching TRBD2. The clonotype originates from a man aged 18 to 30 in good health. Source material: blood. CDR3 loop: CASSFGRGGKNEQYF. CDR3 bases: TGTGCCAGCAGTTTCGGGCGGGGGGGTAAGAATGAGCAGTACTTC.